This is a list of T cell receptor beta chains from one sample in a study of blood T cell repertoires in COVID-19. The protocol was immunoSEQ multiplex PCR, while the TCRdb copy is restricted to in-frame clones and leaves out a portion. The sample gives 120,000 or so clones, roughly four fifths of which show up once; about 15% is in the top ten. Material for sequencing was peripheral blood. The receptors were gathered from a man aged 30-40 years with COVID-19, enrolled during active disease. CDR3s include the opening cysteine and the closing phenylalanine or tryptophan.

v_call	j_call	cdr3_aa
TRBV18	TRBJ2-7	CASSPERGGYEQYF
TRBV19	TRBJ1-2	CASSSPARDYGYTF
TRBV28	TRBJ2-7	CASSLKGYEQYF
TRBV5-1	TRBJ1-1	CASSVGADRNTEAFF
TRBV24-1	TRBJ1-2	CATADNLYGYTF
TRBV28	TRBJ2-7	CASSSRLAGGPYEQYF
TRBV10-3	TRBJ1-2	CAISERGQGEYGYTF
TRBV28	TRBJ2-7	CASTGYETYEQYF
TRBV5-1	TRBJ2-7	CASSETLAYEQYF
TRBV11-2	TRBJ1-1	CASSFLRNTEAFF
TRBV6-2/TRBV6-3	TRBJ2-3	CASSYGLEGSTDTQYF
TRBV24-1	TRBJ2-3	CATSDPSGEDTQYF
TRBV27	TRBJ1-5	CASSPTGPGGVQPQHF
TRBV5-1	TRBJ1-4	CASSQVPGATNEKLFF
TRBV5-3	TRBJ1-1	CARSFGTGVGKAFF
TRBV28	TRBJ1-1	CASSLLNVRWRGEKHTEAFF
TRBV4-2	TRBJ1-2	CASSRNRGKEYGYTF